This T cell receptor (beta chain) is from a study of blood T cell repertoires in COVID-19. The CDR3 extends over 17 amino acids. J lost 3 bases, V lost 2 bases, and 10 bases had no gene match. Per the germline V gene, CDR1 is SGDLS and CDR2 is YYNGEE. Measured with immunoSEQ multiplex PCR; TCRdb has only the in-frame clones, and not every one. The sample yields about 150,000 clones, about 83% seen once. This TCR came from a man aged 45-60 years with acute or convalescent COVID-19. V and J are TRBV9 and TRBJ2-2; 7 nucleotides line up with TRBD1. Sequencing was performed on peripheral blood. The CDR3 nucleotides are TGTGCCAGCAGCGTTCCTAAACAGGGGTTCTACACCGGGGAGCTGTTTTTT. It yields the protein CASSVPKQGFYTGELFF. The whole variable domain, filled in from reference TRBV9 and TRBJ2-2, reads DSGVTQTPKHLITATGQRVTLRCSPRSGDLSVYWYQQSLDQGLQFLIQYYNGEERAKGNILERFSAQQFPDLHSELNLSSLELGDSALYFCASSVPKQGFYTGELFFGEGSRLTVL.